This T cell receptor (beta chain) was obtained from a study of Ad26.COV2.S vaccination and SARS-CoV-2 variants. As for treatment: roughly 18 received Ad26.COV2.S at low or high dose, single or two shots; about 5 received placebo; per-sample allocation not given. Collection of samples fell on day 63 after the first vaccine or placebo injection. V shed 1 base and J shed 1 base, with 5 bases lying between them. The CDR3 length is 14 residues. Germline lookup yields CDR1 GTSNPN and CDR2 SVGIG (reference sequence). Clones were read by immunoSEQ multiplex PCR, and TCRdb kept only the in-frame ones, dropping some. Of approximately 480,000 clones in the sample, 87% are singletons; the top ten hold roughly 13%.

The clonotype originates from a person aged 18 to 65 who received the Ad26.COV2.S COVID-19 vaccine or a placebo. Sequencing was performed on peripheral blood, taken in a trial of Ad26.COV2.S vaccine versus placebo. J is TRBJ2-6 and V is TRBV30, with D unclear. Written as DNA, the CDR3 is TGTGCCTGGAGTGACGTGTCTGGGGCCAACGTCCTGACTTTC. This sequence encodes CAWSDVSGANVLTF.